This TCR beta chain comes out of a study of CD8 T cells in ankylosing spondylitis. Study-level points and caveats: Disease-associated clones were CD8+ and fairly uncommon in peripheral blood. According to the report, clones linked to the disease were significantly enriched in matched synovial fluid samples taken from ankylosing spondylitis patients.

TCRdb analysed the 5' RACE reads with MiXCR anew, one entry per CDR3 protein. The sample yields under 300,000 distinct CDR3 sequences, 9.5% to 12% seen once. The CDR3 contains 17 residues. Germline V CDR1 and CDR2: SEHNR, FQNEAQ (reference sequence). The germline V and J ends were trimmed by 5 bases and 0 bases, with 17 bases remaining between them. This clonotype was detected a few times. Antigen unknown. This sequence originates from a male donor with ankylosing spondylitis or in good health (not recorded which). Sequenced input: blood, either unsorted or a sorted T cell fraction (not recorded which). The rearrangement links TRBV7-9 to TRBJ1-3; the D gene is possibly TRBD1 (5 bases). CDR3 residues: CASSDTGGPPSGNTIYF. The CDR3 region has the DNA TGTGCCAGCAGCGACACGGGGGGACCTCCCTCTGGAAACACCATATATTTT.